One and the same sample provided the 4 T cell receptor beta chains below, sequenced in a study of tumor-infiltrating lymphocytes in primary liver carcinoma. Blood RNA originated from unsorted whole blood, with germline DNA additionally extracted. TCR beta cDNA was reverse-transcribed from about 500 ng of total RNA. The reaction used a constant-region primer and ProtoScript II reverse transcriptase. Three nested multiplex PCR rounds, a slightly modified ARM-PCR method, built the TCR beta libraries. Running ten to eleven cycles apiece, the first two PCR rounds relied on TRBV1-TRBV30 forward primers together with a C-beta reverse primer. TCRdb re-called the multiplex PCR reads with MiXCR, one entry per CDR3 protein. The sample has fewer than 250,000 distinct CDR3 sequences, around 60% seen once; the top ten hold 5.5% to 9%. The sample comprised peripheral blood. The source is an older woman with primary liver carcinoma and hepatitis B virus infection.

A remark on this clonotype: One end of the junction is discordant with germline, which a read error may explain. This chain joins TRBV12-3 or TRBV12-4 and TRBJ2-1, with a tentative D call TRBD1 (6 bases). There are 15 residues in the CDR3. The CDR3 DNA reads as TGTGCTAGCAGTTTGTCCAGGGGCACTAACGATGAGCAGTTCTTC. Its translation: CASSLSRGTNDEQFF.

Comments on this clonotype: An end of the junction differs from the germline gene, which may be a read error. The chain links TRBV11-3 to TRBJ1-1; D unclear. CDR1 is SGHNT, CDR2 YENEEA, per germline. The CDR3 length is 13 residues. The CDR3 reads CASNLRVDGEALF. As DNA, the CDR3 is TGTGCCAGCAACTTGAGAGTGGACGGGGAAGCTTTATTT.

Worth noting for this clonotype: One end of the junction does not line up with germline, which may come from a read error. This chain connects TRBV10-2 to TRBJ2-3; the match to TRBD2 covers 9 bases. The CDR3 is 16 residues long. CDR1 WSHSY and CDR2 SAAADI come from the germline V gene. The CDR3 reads CASSGAPAGGADTLYF. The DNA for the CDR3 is TGCGCCAGCAGTGGGGCCCCAGCGGGAGGCGCAGATACGCTGTATTTT.

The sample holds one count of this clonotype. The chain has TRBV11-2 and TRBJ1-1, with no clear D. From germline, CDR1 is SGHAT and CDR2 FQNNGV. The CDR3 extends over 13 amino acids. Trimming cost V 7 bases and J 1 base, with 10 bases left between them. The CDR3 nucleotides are TGTGCCAGCAACACCCAGAGGAACACTGAAGCTTTCTTT. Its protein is CASNTQRNTEAFF.